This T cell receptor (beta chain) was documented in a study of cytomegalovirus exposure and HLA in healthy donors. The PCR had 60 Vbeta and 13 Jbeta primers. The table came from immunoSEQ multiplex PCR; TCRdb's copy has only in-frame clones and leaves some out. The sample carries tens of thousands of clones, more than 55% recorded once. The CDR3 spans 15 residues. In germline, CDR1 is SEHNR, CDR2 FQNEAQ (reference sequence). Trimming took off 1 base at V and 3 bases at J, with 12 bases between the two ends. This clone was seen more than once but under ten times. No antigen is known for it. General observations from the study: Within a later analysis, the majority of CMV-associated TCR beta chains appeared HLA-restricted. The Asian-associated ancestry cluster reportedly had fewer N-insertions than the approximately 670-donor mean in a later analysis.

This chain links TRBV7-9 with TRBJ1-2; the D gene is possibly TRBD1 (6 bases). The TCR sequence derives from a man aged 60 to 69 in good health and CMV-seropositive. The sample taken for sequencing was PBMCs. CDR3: CASSLGGGRDYGYTF. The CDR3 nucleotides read TGTGCCAGCAGCTTAGGCGGGGGGCGAGACTATGGCTACACCTTC.